This T cell receptor beta chain appears in the sequencing data of a study of blood T cells in healthy people across ages. Findings and limits, study-wide: Versus aged donors, long-lived donors had higher diversity and more naive CD4+ cells.

A minimum of 6 micrograms of total RNA was extracted per sample. The ends were cut back, 6 bases at V and 1 base at J, with 11 bases in the middle. CDR1 is SGHTA, CDR2 FQGNSA, per germline. The CDR3 sequence is 14 residues long. Using a J-beta primer mix together with a sample-barcoded 5' primer, a second PCR was run for roughly 7 to 11 cycles. All samples gave at least 2.5 million CDR3-containing paired-end reads. TCRdb processed the 5' RACE reads anew with MiXCR; each CDR3 protein has one entry. The sample contains some 1.5 million distinct CDR3 sequences, roughly 27% of which appear only once. This clonotype was recorded a few times. Its specificity is unknown.

The chain carries TRBV7-2 and TRBJ2-3; D not resolved. The source is a woman aged 25-40 years in good health. Sequenced input: blood. The CDR3 is CASSPSRGTDTQYF. DNA of the CDR3: TGTGCCAGCAGTCCTAGTCGGGGCACAGATACGCAGTATTTT.